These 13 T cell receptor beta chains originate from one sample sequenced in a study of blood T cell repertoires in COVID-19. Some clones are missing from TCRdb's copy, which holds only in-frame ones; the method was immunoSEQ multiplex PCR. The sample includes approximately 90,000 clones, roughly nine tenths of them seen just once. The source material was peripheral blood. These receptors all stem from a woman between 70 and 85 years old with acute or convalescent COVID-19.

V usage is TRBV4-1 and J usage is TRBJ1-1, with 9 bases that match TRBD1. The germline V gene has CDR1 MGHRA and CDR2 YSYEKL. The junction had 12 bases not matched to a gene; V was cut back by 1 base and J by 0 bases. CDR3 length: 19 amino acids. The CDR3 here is CASSQVPSGTGFVNTEAFF. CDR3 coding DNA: TGCGCCAGCAGCCAAGTCCCATCCGGGACAGGGTTTGTGAACACTGAAGCTTTCTTT.

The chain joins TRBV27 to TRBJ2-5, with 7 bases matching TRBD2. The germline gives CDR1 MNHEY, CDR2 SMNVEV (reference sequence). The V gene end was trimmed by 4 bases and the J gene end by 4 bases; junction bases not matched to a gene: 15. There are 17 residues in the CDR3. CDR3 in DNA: TGTGCCAGCAGTTCCCCTTGGGGGAGGGCCGGGAGAGAGACCCAGTACTTC. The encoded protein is CASSSPWGRAGRETQYF.

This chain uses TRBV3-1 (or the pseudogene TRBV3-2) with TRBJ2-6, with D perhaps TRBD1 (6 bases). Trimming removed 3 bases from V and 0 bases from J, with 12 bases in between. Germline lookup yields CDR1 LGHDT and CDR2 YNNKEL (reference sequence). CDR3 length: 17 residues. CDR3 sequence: CASSHPGHPSGANVLTF. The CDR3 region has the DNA TGTGCCAGCAGCCATCCGGGACACCCCTCTGGGGCCAACGTCCTGACTTTC.

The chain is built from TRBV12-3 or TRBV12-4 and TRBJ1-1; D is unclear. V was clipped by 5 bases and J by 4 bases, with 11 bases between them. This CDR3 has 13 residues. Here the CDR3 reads CASSVDLSTEAFF. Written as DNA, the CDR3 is TGTGCCAGCAGTGTAGACTTGAGCACTGAAGCTTTCTTT.

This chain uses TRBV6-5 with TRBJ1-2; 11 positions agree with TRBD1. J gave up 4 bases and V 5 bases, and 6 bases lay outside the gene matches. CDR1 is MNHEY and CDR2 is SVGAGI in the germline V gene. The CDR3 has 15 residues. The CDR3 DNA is TGTGCCAGCAGTCAGGGGACAGGGGGTTCCTATGGCTACACCTTC. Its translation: CASSQGTGGSYGYTF.

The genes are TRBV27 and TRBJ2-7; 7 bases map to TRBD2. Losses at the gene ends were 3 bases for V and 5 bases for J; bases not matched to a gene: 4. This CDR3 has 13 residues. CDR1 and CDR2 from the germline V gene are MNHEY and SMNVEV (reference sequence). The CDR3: CASSFSGFHEQYF. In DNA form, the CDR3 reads TGTGCCAGCAGTTTTAGCGGGTTCCACGAGCAGTACTTC.

CDR3: CASSHMTGQGGDTQYF. The CDR3 nucleotides read TGTGCCAGCTCCCACATGACAGGGCAGGGTGGAGATACGCAGTATTTT. The chain couples TRBV18 to TRBJ2-3, with 7 positions matching TRBD1. CDR3 length: 16 amino acids. Germline loops: CDR1 KGHSH, CDR2 LQKENI. V lost 6 bases to trimming and J lost 5 bases; unmatched junction nucleotides: 14.

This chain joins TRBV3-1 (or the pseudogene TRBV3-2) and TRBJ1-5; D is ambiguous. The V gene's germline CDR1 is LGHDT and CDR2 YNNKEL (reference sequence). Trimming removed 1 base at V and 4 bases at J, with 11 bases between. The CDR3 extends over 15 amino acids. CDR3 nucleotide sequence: TGTGCCAGCAGCCAAGGGCGGGAGCAAAATCAGCCCCAGCATTTT. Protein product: CASSQGREQNQPQHF.

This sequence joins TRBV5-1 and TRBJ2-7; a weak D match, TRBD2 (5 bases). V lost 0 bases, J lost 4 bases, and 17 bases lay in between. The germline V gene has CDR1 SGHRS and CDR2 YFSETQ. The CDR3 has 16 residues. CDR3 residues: CASSLGTGNRGYEQYF. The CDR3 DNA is TGCGCCAGCAGCTTGGGCACCGGCAATAGAGGGTACGAGCAGTACTTC. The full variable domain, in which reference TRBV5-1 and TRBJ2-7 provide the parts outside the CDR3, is KAGVTQTPRYLIKTRGQQVTLSCSPISGHRSVSWYQQTPGQGLQFLFEYFSETQRNKGNFPGRFSGRQFSNSRSEMNVSTLELGDSALYLCASSLGTGNRGYEQYFGPGTRLTVT.

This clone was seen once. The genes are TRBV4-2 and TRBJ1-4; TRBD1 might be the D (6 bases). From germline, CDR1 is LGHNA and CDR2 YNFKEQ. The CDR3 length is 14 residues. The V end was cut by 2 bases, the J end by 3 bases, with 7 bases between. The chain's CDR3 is CASSQSGANEKLFF. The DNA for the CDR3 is TGTGCCAGCAGCCAATCAGGGGCTAATGAAAAACTGTTTTTT.

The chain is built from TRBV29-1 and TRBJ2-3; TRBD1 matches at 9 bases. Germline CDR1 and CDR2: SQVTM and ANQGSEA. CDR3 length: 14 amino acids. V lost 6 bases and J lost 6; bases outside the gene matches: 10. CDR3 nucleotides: TGCAGCGTCAAATGGACAGGGGCCGGGGATACGCAGTATTTT. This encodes CSVKWTGAGDTQYF.

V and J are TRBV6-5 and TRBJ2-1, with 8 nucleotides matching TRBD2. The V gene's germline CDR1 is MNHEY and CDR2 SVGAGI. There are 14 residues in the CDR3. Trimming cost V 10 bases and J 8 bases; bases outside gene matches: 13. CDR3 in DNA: TGTGCCACCACCTACGGGGGGGCCTGGTATGAGCAGTTCTTC. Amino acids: CATTYGGAWYEQFF.

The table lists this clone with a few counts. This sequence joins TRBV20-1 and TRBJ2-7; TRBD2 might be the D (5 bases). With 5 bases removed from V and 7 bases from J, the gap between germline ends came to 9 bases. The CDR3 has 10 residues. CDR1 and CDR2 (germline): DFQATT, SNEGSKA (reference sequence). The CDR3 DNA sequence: TGCAGTGCTGGAACTAGGGAGCAGTACTTC. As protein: CSAGTREQYF.